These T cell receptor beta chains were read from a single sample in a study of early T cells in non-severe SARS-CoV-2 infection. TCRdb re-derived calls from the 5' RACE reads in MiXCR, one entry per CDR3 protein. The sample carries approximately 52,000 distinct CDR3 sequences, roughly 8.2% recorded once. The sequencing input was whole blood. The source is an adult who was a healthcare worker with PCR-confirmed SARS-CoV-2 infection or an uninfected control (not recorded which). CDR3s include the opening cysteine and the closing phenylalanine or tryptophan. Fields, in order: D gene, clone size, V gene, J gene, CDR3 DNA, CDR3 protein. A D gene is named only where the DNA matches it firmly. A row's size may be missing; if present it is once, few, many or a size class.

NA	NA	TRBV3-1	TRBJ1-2	TGTGCCAGCAGCCAAGGAGGCTCCTATGGCTACACCTTC	CASSQGGSYGYTF
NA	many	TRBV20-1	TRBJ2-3	TGCAGTGCTATGGAGGGCCGGGGCACAGATACGCAGTATTTT	CSAMEGRGTDTQYF
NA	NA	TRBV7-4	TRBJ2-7	TGTGCCAGCAGCCGAGGGGGGGCTACGAGCTGCACCTATGAGCAGTACTTC	CASSRGGATSCTYEQYF
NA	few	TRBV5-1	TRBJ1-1	TGCGCCAGCAGCTTGGCTGGTCATGAGGGAGCTTTCTTT	CASSLAGHEGAFF
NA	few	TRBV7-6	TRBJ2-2	TGTGCCAGCAGTCGGGCAGTCGGGGAGCTGTTTTTT	CASSRAVGELFF
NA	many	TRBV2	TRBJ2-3	TGTGCCAGCGGGGGGCTCAGCCAAGATACGCAGTATTTT	CASGGLSQDTQYF
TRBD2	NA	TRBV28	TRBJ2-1	TGTGCCAGCAGTTTAAGGACTAGCGGGGGAGCGTACAATGAGCAGTTCTTC	CASSLRTSGGAYNEQFF
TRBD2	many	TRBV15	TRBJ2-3	TGTGCCACCAGCTCTCCAGCGGGAGGCACAGATACGCAGTATTTT	CATSSPAGGTDTQYF
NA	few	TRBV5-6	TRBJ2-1	TGTGCCAGCAGTCTTACAGGCCTCAAGGGTATTAAGCAGTTCTTC	CASSLTGLKGIKQFF
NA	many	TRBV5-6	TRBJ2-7	TGTGCCAGCAGCCGGGCCCCTGAGTGGGAGCAGTACTTC	CASSRAPEWEQYF
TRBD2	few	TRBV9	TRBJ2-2	TGTGCCAGCAGTCTTCAAACTAGCGCCGGGGAGCTGTTTTTT	CASSLQTSAGELFF
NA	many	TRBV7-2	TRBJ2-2	TGTGCCAGCAGCTTCCAGGGACTTTCTTCTGGGGGGGAGCTGTTTTTT	CASSFQGLSSGGELFF
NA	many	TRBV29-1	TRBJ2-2	TGCAGCGTTGCCCCGGACACCAACACCGGGGAGCTGTTTTTT	CSVAPDTNTGELFF
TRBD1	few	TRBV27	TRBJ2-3	TGTGCCAGCGGACGGACAGGCCCAAGTATGGGGGATACGCAGTATTTT	CASGRTGPSMGDTQYF
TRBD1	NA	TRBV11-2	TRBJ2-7	TGTGCCAGCAGCAGACAGGGCTACGAGCAGTACTTC	CASSRQGYEQYF
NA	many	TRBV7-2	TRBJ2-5	TGTGCCAGCAGCTCCCCCGGCATCCAAGAGACCCAGTACTTC	CASSSPGIQETQYF
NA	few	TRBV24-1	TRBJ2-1	TGTGCCACCAGTGAACAGGGTTGGGACAATGAGCAGTTCTTC	CATSEQGWDNEQFF
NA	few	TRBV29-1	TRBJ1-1	TGCAGCGTGGAGACAAACACTGAAGCTTTCTTT	CSVETNTEAFF
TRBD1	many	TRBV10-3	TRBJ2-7	TGTGCCATCAGTGAGAAAGGGGGCCGGGAGCAGTACTTC	CAISEKGGREQYF